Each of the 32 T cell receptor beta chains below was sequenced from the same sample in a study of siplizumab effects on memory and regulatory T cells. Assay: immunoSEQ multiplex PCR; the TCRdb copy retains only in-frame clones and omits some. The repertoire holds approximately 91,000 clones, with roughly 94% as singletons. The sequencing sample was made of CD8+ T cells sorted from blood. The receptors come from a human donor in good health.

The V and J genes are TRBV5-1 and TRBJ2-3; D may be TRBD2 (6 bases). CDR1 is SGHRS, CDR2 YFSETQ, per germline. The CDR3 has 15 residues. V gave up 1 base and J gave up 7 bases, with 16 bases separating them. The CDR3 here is CASSLRRGLNYTQYF. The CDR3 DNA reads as TGCGCCAGCAGCTTGAGGCGGGGTCTTAATTATACGCAGTATTTT.

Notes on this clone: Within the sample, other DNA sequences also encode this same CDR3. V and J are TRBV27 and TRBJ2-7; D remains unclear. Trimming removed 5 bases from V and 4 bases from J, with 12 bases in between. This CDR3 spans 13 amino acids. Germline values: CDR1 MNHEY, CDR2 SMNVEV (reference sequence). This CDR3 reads CASSLGLGYEQYF. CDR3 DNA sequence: TGTGCCAGCAGTCTAGGGCTAGGATACGAGCAGTACTTC.

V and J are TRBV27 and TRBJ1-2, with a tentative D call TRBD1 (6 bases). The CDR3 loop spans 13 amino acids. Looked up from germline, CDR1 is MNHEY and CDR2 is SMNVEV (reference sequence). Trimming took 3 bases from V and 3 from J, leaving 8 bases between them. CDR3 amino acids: CASSLTGDYGYTF. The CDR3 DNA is TGTGCCAGCAGTTTGACAGGAGACTATGGCTACACCTTC.

CDR3 in amino acids: CASSISGDRGNEQYF. CDR3 DNA: TGTGCCAGTAGTATTTCAGGGGACAGGGGAAACGAGCAGTACTTC. The rearrangement uses TRBV19 and TRBJ2-7, with 10 bases that match TRBD1. J gave up 5 bases and V 3 bases, and 7 bases lay outside the gene matches. This CDR3 has 15 amino acids. Germline V gene sequence: CDR1 LNHDA, CDR2 SQIVND (reference sequence). Full variable domain (missing parts from reference TRBV19 and TRBJ2-7): DGGITQSPKYLFRKEGQNVTLSCEQNLNHDAMYWYRQDPGQGLRLIYYSQIVNDFQKGDIAEGYSVSREKKESFPLTVTSAQKNPTAFYLCASSISGDRGNEQYFGPGTRLTVT.

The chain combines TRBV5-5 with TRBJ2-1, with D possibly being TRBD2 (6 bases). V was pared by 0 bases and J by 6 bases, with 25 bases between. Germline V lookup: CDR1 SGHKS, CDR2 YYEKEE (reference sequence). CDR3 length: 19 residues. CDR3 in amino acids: CASSLGSYQWRGTLNEQFF. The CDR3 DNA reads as TGTGCCAGCAGCTTGGGGTCCTACCAATGGCGGGGAACACTCAATGAGCAGTTCTTC. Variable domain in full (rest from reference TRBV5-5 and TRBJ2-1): DAGVTQSPTHLIKTRGQQVTLRCSPISGHKSVSWYQQVLGQGPQFIFQYYEKEERGRGNFPDRFSARQFPNYSSELNVNALLLGDSALYLCASSLGSYQWRGTLNEQFFGPGTRLTVL.

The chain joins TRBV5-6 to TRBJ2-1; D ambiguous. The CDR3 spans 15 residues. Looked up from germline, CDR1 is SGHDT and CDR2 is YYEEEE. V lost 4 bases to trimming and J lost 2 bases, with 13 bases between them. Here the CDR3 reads CASSPNSRPYNEQFF. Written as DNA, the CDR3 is TGTGCCAGCAGCCCGAACTCCCGACCCTACAATGAGCAGTTCTTC. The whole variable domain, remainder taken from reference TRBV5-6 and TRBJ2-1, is DAGVTQSPTHLIKTRGQQVTLRCSPKSGHDTVSWYQQALGQGPQFIFQYYEEEERQRGNFPDRFSGHQFPNYSSELNVNALLLGDSALYLCASSPNSRPYNEQFFGPGTRLTVL.

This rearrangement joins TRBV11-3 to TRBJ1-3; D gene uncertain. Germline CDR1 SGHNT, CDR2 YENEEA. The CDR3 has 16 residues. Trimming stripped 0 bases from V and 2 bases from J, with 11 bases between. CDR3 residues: CASSLDAGRPGNTIYF. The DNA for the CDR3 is TGTGCCAGCAGCTTAGATGCAGGAAGACCTGGAAACACCATATATTTT.

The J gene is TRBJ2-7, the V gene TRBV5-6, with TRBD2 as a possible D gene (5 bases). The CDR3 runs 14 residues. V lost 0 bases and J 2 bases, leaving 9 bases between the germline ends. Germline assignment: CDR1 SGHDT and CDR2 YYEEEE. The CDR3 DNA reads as TGTGCCAGCAGCTTGGGGCTAGCACCCTACGAGCAGTACTTC. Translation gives CASSLGLAPYEQYF.

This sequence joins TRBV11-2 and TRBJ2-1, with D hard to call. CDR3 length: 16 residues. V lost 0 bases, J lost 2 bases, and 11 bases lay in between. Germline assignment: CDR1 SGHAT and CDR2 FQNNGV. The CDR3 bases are TGTGCCAGCAGCTTAGATCCTGGGATCGCCTACAATGAGCAGTTCTTC. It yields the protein CASSLDPGIAYNEQFF.

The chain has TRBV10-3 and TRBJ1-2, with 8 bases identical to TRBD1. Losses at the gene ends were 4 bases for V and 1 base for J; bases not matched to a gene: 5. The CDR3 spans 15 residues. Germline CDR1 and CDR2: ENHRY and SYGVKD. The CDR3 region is CAISGTGTINYGYTF. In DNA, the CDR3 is TGTGCCATCAGTGGGACAGGGACAATTAACTATGGCTACACCTTC.

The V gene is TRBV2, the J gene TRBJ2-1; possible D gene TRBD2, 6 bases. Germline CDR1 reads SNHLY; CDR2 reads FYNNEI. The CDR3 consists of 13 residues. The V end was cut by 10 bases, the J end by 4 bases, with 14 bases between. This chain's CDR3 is CATERERYNEQFF. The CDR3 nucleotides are TGTGCCACAGAACGGGAGAGATACAATGAGCAGTTCTTC.

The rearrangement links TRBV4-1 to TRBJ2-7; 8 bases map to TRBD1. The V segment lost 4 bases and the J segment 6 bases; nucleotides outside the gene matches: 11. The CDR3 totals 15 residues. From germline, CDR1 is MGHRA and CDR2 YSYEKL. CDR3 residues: CASSPGGAGFGEQYF. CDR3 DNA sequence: TGCGCCAGCAGCCCAGGGGGCGCGGGGTTCGGCGAGCAGTACTTC.

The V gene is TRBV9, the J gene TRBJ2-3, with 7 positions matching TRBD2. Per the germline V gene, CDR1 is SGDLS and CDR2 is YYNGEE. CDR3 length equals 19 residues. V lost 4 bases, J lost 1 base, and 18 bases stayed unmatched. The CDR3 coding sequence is TGTGCCAGCAGCCCGAACAGGTTATCGGCGGGAGCGGGCACAGATACGCAGTATTTT. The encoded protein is CASSPNRLSAGAGTDTQYF.

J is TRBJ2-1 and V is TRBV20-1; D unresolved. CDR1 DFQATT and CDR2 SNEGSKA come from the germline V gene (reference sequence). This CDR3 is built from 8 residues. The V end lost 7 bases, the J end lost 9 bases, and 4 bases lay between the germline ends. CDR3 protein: CSVGEQFF. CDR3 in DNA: TGCAGTGTGGGTGAGCAGTTCTTC.

The CDR3 loop is CASNTQGLAGGETQYF. CDR3 nucleotides: TGTGCCAGCAACACACAGGGACTAGCGGGCGGAGAGACCCAGTACTTC. The V call is TRBV2, the J call TRBJ2-5; 12 positions agree with TRBD2. With 7 bases clipped from V and 4 bases from J, the junction kept 10 bases outside the gene matches. The CDR3 runs to 16 residues. From germline, CDR1 is SNHLY and CDR2 FYNNEI.

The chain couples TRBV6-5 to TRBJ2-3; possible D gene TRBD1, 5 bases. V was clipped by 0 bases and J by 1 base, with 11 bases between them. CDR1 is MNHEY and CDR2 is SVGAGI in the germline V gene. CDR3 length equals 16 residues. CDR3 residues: CASSYSGEGGTDTQYF. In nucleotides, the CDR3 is TGTGCCAGCAGTTACTCAGGGGAAGGGGGCACAGATACGCAGTATTTT.

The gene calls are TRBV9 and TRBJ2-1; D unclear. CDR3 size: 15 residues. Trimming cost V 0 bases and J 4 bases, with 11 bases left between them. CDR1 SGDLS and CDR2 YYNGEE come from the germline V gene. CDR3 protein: CASSVEEEAYNEQFF. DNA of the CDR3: TGTGCCAGCAGCGTAGAGGAAGAGGCGTACAATGAGCAGTTCTTC.

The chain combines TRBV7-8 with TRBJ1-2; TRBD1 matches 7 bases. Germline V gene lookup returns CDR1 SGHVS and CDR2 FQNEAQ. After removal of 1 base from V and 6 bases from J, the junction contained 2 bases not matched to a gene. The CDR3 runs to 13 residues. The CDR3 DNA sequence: TGTGCCAGCAGCTTAGTAGGACAGGATGGCTACACCTTC. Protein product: CASSLVGQDGYTF.

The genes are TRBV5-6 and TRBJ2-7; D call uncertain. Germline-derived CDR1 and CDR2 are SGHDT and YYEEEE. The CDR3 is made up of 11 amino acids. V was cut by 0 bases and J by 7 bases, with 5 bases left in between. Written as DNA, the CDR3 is TGTGCCAGCAGCTTGGGGGGTGAGCAGTACTTC. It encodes CASSLGGEQYF.

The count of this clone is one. CDR3 DNA: TGTGCCAGCAGCTTAGTAGGTTCGGGGGCAAGCTATGGCTACACCTTC. Amino acids: CASSLVGSGASYGYTF. The V and J genes are TRBV7-9 and TRBJ1-2; maybe TRBD1 (6 bases). Trimming took 1 base from V and 4 from J, leaving 16 bases between them. Germline assignment: CDR1 SEHNR and CDR2 FQNEAQ (reference sequence). The CDR3 extends over 16 amino acids. The complete variable domain, with remaining parts taken from reference TRBV7-9 and TRBJ1-2, reads DTGVSQNPRHKITKRGQNVTFRCDPISEHNRLYWYRQTLGQGPEFLTYFQNEAQLEKSRLLSDRFSAERPKGSFSTLEIQRTEQGDSAMYLCASSLVGSGASYGYTFGSGTRLTVV.

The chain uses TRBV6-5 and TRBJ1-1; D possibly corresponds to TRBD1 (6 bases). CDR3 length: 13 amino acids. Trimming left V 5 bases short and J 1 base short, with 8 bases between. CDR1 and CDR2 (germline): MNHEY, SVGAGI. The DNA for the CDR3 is TGTGCCAGCAGTAAGACAGGGAACACTGAAGCTTTCTTT. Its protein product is CASSKTGNTEAFF.

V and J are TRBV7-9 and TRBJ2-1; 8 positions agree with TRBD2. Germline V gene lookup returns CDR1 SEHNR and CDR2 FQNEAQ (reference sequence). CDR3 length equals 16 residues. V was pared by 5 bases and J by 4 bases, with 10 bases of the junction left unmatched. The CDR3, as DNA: TGTGCCAGCAGCCCTTCAGCGGGAGAGGGGTACAATGAGCAGTTCTTC. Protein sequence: CASSPSAGEGYNEQFF. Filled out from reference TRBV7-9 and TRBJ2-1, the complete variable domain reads DTGVSQNPRHKITKRGQNVTFRCDPISEHNRLYWYRQTLGQGPEFLTYFQNEAQLEKSRLLSDRFSAERPKGSFSTLEIQRTEQGDSAMYLCASSPSAGEGYNEQFFGPGTRLTVL.

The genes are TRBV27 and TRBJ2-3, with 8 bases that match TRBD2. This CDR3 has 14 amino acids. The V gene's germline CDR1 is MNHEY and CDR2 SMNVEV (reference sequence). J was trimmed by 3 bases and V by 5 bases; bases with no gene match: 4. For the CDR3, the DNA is TGTGCCAGCAGTGATAGCGGGGTTACAGATACGCAGTATTTT. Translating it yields CASSDSGVTDTQYF.

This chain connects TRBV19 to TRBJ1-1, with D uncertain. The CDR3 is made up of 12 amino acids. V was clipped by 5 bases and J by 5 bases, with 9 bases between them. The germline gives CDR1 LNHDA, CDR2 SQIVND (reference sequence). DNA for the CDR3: TGTGCCAGTAGTCAAGGGATTACTGAAGCTTTCTTT. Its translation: CASSQGITEAFF.

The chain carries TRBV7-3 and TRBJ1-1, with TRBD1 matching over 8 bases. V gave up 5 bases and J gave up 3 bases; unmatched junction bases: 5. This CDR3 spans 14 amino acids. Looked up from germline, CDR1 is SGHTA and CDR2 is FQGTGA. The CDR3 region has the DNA TGTGCCAGCAGCCTGGACAGGGAGGACACTGAAGCTTTCTTT. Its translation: CASSLDREDTEAFF.

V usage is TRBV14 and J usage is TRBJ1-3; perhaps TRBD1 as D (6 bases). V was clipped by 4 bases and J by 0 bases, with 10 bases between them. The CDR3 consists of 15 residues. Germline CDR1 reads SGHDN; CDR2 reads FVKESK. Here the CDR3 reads CASSPGQFSGNTIYF. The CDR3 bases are TGTGCCAGCAGCCCCGGACAGTTCTCTGGAAACACCATATATTTT.

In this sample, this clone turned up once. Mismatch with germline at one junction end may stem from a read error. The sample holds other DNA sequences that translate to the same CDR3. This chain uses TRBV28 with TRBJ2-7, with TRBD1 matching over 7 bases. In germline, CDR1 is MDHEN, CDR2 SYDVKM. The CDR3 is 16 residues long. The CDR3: CASSFPPTGYYYEQYF. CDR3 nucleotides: TGTGCTAGCAGTTTCCCCCCGACAGGGTACTACTACGAGCAGTACTTC.

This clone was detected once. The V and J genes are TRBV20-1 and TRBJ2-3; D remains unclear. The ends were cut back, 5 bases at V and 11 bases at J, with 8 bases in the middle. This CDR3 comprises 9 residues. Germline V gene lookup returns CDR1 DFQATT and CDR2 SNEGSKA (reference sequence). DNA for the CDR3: TGCAGTGCTCCCTCGGGGCAGTATTTT. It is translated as CSAPSGQYF.

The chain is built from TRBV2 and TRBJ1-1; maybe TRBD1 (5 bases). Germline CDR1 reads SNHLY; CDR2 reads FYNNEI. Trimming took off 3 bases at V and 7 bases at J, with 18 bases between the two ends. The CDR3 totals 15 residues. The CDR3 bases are TGTGCCAGCAGTGACCCCATCGGGGCCGTGGATGAAGCTTTCTTT. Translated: CASSDPIGAVDEAFF.

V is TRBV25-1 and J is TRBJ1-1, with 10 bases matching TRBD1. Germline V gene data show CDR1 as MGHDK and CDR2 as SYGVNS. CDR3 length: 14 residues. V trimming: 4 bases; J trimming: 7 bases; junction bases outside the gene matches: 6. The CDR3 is CASSVRQGASEAFF. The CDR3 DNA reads TGTGCCAGCAGTGTCCGACAGGGGGCTAGTGAAGCTTTCTTT.

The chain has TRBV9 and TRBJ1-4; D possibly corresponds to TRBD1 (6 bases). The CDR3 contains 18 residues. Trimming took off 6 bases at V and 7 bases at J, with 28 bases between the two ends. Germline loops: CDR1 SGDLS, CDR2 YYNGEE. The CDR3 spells CASTRGVRDPAEGEKLFF. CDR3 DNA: TGTGCCAGCACAAGGGGGGTAAGGGACCCCGCAGAGGGTGAAAAACTGTTTTTT.

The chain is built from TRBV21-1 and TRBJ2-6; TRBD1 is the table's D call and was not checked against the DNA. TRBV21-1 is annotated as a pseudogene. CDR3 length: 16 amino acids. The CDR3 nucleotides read TGTGCCAGCAGCAAATGGAAGGGGCCCGGGGCCAACGTCCTGACTTTC. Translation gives CASSKWKGPGANVLTF.